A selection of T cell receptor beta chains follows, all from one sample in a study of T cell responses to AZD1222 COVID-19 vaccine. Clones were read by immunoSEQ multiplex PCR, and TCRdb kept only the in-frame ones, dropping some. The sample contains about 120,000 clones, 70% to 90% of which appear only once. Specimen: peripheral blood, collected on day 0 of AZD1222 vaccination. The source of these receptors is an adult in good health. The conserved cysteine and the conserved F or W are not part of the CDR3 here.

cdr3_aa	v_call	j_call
ASSLLTGAGANVLT	TRBV5-1	TRBJ2-6
ASSQSSSPFHTEAF	TRBV23-1	TRBJ1-1
ATYRDRGSPLH	TRBV2	TRBJ1-6
ASSQIGGVTEAF	TRBV3-1/TRBV3-2	TRBJ1-1
ASSLGKKGVDTEAF	TRBV7-6	TRBJ1-1
ASRTTGGNTIY	TRBV12-3/TRBV12-4	TRBJ1-3
ASSSGADTNEKLF	TRBV28	TRBJ1-4
ASSLVPGPGGGYT	TRBV7-2	TRBJ1-2
ASSVCPLGGRSNQPQH	TRBV9	TRBJ1-5
ASTPDSYNQPQH	TRBV5-8	TRBJ1-5
ASSVEVGVGNTEAF	TRBV9	TRBJ1-1
ASSPGQGHTIY	TRBV28	TRBJ1-3
ASSQGSVGRLYGYT	TRBV14	TRBJ1-2
ASRRQSPGGEF	TRBV12-3/TRBV12-4	TRBJ2-1
ASTRGAGDGGYT	TRBV19	TRBJ1-2
ASSLLPSGNTIY	TRBV3-1/TRBV3-2	TRBJ1-3
ASSRGPLNTEAF	TRBV5-1	TRBJ1-1
ASAHRGSYEQY	TRBV19	TRBJ2-7
ASSHRTGKDGNQPQH	TRBV6-6	TRBJ1-5
AWSLDFNQPQH	TRBV30	TRBJ1-5
ASSFTTGALGEKLF	TRBV28	TRBJ1-4
ASRQGRGGELF	TRBV2	TRBJ2-2
AWSVNRQPQH	TRBV30	TRBJ1-5
ASSQTGNTEAF	TRBV18	TRBJ1-1
AWSRLAVGEQF	TRBV30	TRBJ2-1
ASSLGGGLNTEAF	TRBV11-1	TRBJ1-1
ASSPPNSPLH	TRBV18	TRBJ1-6
ASSLGWDKYEKLF	TRBV5-1	TRBJ1-4
ASSYGQGISYEQY	TRBV6-5	TRBJ2-7
ASSLVGGNTEAF	TRBV5-1	TRBJ1-1
ASRQSTGGKIGEQY	TRBV5-1	TRBJ2-7
ASSKTTGGSEPQH	TRBV6-6	TRBJ1-5
ATWGGRHGYT	TRBV28	TRBJ1-2
AWSLPPSGRNEQF	TRBV30	TRBJ2-1
ASSGGPNTEAF	TRBV6-5	TRBJ1-1
ASSQDINTEAF	TRBV11-3	TRBJ1-1
ASSEEVNYGYT	TRBV2	TRBJ1-2
ASSQEVRASTDTQY	TRBV4-2	TRBJ2-3
ASSARRRLDKDNEQF	TRBV19	TRBJ2-1
AWSVSNTEAF	TRBV30	TRBJ1-1
ASSSGINEKLF	TRBV5-1	TRBJ1-4
ASSTLASETQY	TRBV28	TRBJ2-5
ASSEGRAQH	TRBV25-1	TRBJ1-5
ASSLPGQGVNTEAF	TRBV27	TRBJ1-1
SASRRQGSNQPQH	TRBV20-1	TRBJ1-5
ASLLGLAETQY	TRBV18	TRBJ2-5
ASSPRDSSYEQY	TRBV13	TRBJ2-7
ATSDGRGWQGQPQH	TRBV24-1	TRBJ1-5
ATSDLGAGAKIGELF	TRBV24-1	TRBJ2-2
ASRAPGTGPEQF	TRBV6-5	TRBJ2-1
ASSLVGTGGKNTEAF	TRBV7-2	TRBJ1-1
ASSLEPGAGLHNSPLH	TRBV7-8	TRBJ1-6
ASSLRDRVFGYT	TRBV28	TRBJ1-2
ASSLDRDGELF	TRBV11-3	TRBJ2-2
ASSGDKWSD	TRBV2	TRBJ2-5
AWSNEASTIYGYT	TRBV30	TRBJ1-2
AITPGTGSEQY	TRBV10-3	TRBJ2-7
SVERGGGTEAF	TRBV29-1	TRBJ1-1
ASSLGRTSANEQF	TRBV3-1/TRBV3-2	TRBJ2-1
ASSLARGLDNSPLH	TRBV27	TRBJ1-6